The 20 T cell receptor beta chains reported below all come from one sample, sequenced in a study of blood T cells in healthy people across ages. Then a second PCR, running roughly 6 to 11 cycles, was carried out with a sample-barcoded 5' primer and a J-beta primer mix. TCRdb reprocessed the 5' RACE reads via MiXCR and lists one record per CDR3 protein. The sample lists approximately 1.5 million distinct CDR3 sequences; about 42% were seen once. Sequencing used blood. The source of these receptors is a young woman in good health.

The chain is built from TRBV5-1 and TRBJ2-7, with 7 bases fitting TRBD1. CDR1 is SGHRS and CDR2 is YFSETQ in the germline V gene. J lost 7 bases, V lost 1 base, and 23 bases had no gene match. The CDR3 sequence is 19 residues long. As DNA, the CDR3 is TGCGCCAGCAGCTTGAGTTATGGGGGCAGGGGGTACTCCTACAATGAGCAGTACTTC. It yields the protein CASSLSYGGRGYSYNEQYF.

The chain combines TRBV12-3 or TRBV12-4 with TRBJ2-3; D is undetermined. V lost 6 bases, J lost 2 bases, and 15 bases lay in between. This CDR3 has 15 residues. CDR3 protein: CASRPWRSATDTQYF. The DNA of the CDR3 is TGTGCCAGCAGGCCGTGGCGGTCTGCCACAGATACGCAGTATTTT.

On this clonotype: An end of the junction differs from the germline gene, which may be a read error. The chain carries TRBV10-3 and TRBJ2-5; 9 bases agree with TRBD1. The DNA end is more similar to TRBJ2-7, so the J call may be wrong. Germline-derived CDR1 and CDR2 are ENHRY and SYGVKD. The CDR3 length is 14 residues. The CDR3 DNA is TGTGCCATCATTGAGTTGGGGACAGGGATCGAGCAGTACTTC. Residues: CAIIELGTGIEQYF.

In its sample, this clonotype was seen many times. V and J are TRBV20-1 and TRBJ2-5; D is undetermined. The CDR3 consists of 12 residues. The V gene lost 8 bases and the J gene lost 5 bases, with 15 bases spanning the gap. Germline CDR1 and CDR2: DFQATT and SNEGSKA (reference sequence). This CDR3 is CSSRLGKETQYF. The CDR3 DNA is TGCAGTTCCCGGTTGGGGAAGGAGACCCAGTACTTC.

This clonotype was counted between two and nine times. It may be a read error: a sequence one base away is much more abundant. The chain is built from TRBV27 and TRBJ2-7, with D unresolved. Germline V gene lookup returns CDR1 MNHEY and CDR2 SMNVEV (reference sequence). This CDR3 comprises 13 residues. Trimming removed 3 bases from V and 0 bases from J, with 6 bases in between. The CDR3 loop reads CASSFESSYEQYF. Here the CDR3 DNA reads TGTGCCAGCAGTTTTGAGAGCTCCTACGAGCAGTACTTC.

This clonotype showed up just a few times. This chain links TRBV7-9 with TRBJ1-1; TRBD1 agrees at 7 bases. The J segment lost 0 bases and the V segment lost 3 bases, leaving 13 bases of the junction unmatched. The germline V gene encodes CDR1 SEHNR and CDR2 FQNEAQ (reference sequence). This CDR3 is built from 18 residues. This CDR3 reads CASSFPPWTGGMNTEAFF. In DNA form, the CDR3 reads TGTGCCAGCAGCTTCCCACCCTGGACAGGCGGAATGAACACTGAAGCTTTCTTT.

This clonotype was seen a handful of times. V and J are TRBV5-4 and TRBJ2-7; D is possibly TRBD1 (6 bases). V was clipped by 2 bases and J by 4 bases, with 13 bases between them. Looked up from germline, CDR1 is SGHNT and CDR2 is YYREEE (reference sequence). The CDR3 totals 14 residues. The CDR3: CASSLGQSDYEQYF. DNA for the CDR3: TGTGCCAGCAGCTTAGGACAGAGTGATTACGAGCAGTACTTC. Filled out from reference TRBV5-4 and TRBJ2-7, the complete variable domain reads ETGVTQSPTHLIKTRGQQVTLRCSSQSGHNTVSWYQQALGQGPQFIFQYYREEENGRGNFPPRFSGLQFPNYSSELNVNALELDDSALYLCASSLGQSDYEQYFGPGTRLTVT.

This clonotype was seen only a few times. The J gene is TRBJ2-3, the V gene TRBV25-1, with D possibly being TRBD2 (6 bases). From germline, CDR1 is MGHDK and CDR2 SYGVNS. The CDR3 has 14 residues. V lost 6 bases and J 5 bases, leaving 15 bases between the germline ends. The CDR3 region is CASRLGGGIDTQYF. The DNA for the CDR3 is TGTGCCAGCAGGTTAGGTGGGGGGATAGATACGCAGTATTTT.

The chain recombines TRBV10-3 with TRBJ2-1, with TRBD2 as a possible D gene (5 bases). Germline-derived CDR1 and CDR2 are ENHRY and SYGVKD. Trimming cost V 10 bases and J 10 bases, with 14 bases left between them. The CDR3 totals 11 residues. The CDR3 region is CATREAREQFF. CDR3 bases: TGTGCCACCCGGGAAGCTAGGGAGCAGTTCTTC.

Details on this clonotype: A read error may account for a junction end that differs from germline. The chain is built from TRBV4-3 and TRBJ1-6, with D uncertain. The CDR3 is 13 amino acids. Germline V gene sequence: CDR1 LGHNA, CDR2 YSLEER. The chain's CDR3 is CASSQGYNSPPHF. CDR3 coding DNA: TGCGCCAGCAGCCAGGGCTATAATTCACCCCCCCACTTT.

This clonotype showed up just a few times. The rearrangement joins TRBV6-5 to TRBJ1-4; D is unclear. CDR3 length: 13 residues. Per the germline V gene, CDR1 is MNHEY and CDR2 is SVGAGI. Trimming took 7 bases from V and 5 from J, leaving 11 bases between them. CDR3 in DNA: TGTGCCAGCACTTCCGCGAACAATGAAAAACTGTTTTTT. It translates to CASTSANNEKLFF.

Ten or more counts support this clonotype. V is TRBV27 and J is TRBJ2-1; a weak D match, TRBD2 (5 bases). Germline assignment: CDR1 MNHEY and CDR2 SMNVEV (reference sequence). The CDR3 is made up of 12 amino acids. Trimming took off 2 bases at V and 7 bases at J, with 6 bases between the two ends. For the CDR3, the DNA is TGTGCCAGCAGTTTACCGGGGAATGAGCAGTTCTTC. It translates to CASSLPGNEQFF.

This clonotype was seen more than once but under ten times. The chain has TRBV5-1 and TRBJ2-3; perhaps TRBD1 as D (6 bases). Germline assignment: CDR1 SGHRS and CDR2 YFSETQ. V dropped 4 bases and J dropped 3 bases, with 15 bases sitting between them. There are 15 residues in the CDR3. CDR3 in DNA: TGCGCCAGCAGCCGCAGGACAGACGGTACAGATACGCAGTATTTT. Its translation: CASSRRTDGTDTQYF.

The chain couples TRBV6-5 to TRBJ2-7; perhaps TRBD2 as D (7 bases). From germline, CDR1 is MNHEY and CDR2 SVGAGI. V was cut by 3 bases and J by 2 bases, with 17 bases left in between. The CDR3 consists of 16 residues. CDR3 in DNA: TGTGCCAGCAGTTATTCGGGGGGCATTATTACCTACGAGCAGTACTTC. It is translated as CASSYSGGIITYEQYF.

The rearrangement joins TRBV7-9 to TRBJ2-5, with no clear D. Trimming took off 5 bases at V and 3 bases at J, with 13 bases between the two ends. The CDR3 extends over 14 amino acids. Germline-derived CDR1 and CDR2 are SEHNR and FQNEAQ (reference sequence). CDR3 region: CASSQIRREETQYF. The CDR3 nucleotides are TGTGCCAGCAGCCAAATAAGACGGGAAGAGACCCAGTACTTC. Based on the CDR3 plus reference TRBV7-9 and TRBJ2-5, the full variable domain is DTGVSQNPRHKITKRGQNVTFRCDPISEHNRLYWYRQTLGQGPEFLTYFQNEAQLEKSRLLSDRFSAERPKGSFSTLEIQRTEQGDSAMYLCASSQIRREETQYFGPGTRLLVL.

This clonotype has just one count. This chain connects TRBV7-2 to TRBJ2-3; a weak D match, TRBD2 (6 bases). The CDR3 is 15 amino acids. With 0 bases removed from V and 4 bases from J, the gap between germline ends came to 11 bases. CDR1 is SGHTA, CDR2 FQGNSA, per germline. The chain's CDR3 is CASSLARERADTQYF. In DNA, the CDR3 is TGTGCCAGCAGCTTAGCACGGGAGCGGGCAGATACGCAGTATTTT.

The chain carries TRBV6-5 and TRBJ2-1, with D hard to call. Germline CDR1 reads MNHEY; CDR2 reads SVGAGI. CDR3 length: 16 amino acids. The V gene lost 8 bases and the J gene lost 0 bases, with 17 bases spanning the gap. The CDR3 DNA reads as TGTGCCAGCCCTATAGTCGGATGCTTCTCCTACAATGAGCAGTTCTTC. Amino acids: CASPIVGCFSYNEQFF.

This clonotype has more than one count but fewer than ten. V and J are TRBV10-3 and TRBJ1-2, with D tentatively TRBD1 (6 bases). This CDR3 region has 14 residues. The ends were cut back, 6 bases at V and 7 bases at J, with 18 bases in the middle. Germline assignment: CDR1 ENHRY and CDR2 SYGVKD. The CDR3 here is CAIRPGTLEAGYTF. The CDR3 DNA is TGTGCCATCAGGCCGGGGACACTAGAGGCTGGCTACACCTTC.

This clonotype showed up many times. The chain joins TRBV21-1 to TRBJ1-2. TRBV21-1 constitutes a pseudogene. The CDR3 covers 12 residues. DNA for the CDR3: TGTGCCAGCAGCAAGTTCCTCCATGGCTACACCTTC. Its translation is CASSKFLHGYTF.

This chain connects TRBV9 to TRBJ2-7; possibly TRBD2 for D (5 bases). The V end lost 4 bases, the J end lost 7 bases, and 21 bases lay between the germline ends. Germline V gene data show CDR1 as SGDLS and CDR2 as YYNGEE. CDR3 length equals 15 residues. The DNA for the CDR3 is TGTGCCAGCAGCCCTTGGGCTAGCTCCTACAATGAGCAGTACTTC. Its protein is CASSPWASSYNEQYF.